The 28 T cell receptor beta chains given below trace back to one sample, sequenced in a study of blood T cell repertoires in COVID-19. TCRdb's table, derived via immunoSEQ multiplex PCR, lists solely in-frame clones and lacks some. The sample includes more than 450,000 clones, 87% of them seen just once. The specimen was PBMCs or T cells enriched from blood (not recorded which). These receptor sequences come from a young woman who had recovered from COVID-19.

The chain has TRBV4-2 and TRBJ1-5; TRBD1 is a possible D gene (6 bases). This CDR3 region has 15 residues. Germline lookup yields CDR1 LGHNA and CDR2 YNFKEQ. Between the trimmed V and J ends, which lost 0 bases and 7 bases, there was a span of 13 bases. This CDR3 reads CASSQDAGEGQPQHF. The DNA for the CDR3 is TGTGCCAGCAGCCAAGATGCAGGGGAGGGGCAGCCCCAGCATTTT.

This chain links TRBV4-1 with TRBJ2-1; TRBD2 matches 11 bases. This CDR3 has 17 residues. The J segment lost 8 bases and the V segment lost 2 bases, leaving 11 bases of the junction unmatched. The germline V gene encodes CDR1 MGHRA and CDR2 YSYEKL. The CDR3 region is CASSQPPGLAGGDEQFF. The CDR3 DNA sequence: TGCGCCAGCAGCCAACCCCCGGGGCTAGCGGGGGGTGATGAGCAGTTCTTC.

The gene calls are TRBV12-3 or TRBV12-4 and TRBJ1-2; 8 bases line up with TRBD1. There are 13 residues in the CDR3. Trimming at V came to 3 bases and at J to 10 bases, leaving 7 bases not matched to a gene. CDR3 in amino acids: CASSFFGTGPYTF. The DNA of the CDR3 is TGTGCCAGCAGTTTTTTCGGGACAGGTCCCTACACCTTC.

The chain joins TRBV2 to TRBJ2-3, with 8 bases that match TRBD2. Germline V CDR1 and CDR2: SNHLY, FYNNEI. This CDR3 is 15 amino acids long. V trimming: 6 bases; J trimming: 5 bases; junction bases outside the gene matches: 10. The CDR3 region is CASSVTSRGGDTQYF. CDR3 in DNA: TGTGCCAGCAGCGTAACTAGCCGGGGGGGAGATACGCAGTATTTT.

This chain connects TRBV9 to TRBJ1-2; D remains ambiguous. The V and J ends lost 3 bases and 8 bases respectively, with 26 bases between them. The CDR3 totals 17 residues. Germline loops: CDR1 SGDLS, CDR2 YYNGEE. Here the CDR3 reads CASSGGGRSQLTMGYTF. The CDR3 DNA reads TGTGCCAGCAGCGGTGGAGGACGGAGTCAACTCACTATGGGCTACACCTTC.

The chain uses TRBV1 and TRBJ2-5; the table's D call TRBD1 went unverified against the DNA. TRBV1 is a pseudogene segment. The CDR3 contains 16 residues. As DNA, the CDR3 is TGCACCAGCACTTCCCCGGGACAGAAGTACCAAGAGACCCAGTACTTC. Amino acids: CTSTSPGQKYQETQYF.

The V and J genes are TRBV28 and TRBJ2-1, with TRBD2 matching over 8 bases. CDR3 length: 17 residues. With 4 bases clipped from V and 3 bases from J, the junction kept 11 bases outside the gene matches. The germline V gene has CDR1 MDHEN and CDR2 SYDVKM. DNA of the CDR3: TGTGCCAGCAGTTACCCGGGGGGGACGGAGAGCTACAATGAGCAGTTCTTC. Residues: CASSYPGGTESYNEQFF.

DNA of the CDR3: TGTGCCAGCAGTCGGTTAGAGTATGAGCAGTTCTTC. Its protein product is CASSRLEYEQFF. The chain recombines TRBV6-5 with TRBJ2-1; D uncertain. Trimming left V 5 bases short and J 8 bases short, with 10 bases between. The germline gives CDR1 MNHEY, CDR2 SVGAGI. CDR3 length equals 12 residues.

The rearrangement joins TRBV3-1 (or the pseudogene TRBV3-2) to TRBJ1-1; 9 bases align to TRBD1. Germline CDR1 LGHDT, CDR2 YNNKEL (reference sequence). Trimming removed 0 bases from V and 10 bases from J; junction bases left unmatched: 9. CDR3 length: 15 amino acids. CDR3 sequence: CASSQETTGGWRAFF. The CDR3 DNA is TGTGCCAGCAGCCAAGAAACAACAGGGGGCTGGCGAGCTTTCTTT.

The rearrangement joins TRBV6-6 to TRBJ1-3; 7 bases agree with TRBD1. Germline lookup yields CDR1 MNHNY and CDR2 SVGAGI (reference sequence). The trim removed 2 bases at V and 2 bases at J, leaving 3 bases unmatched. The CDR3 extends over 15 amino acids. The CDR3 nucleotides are TGTGCCAGCAGTTACGACAGGGCTCCTGGAAACACCATATATTTT. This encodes CASSYDRAPGNTIYF.

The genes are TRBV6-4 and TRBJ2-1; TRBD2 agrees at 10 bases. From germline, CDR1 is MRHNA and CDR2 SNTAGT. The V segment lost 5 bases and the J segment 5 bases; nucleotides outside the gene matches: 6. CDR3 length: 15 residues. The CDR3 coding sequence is TGTGCCAGCAGTCTCACTAGCGGGGAAAACAATGAGCAGTTCTTC. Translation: CASSLTSGENNEQFF.

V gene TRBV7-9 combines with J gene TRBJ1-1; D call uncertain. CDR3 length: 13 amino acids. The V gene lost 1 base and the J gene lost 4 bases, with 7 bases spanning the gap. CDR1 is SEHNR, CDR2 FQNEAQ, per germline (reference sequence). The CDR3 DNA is TGTGCCAGCAGCTTAGTTGAGGCCACTGAAGCTTTCTTT. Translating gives CASSLVEATEAFF.

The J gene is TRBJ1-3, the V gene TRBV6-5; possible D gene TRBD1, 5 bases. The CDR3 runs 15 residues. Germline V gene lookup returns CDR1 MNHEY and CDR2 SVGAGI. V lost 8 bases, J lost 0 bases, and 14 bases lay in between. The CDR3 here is CASRRQGSSGNTIYF. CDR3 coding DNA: TGTGCCAGCCGCAGGCAGGGATCCTCTGGAAACACCATATATTTT.

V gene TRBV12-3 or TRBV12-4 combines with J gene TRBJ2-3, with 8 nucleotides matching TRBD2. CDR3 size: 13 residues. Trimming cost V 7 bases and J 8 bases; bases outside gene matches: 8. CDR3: CASTPDGGATQYF. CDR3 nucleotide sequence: TGTGCCAGCACCCCTGACGGGGGGGCTACGCAGTATTTT.

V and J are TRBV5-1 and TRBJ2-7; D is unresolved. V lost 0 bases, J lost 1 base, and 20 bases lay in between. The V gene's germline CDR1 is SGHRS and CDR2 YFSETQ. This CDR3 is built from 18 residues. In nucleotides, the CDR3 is TGCGCCAGCAGCTTGGTCTGGCAGGTGGGCTTAAGATCCTACGAGCAGTACTTC. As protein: CASSLVWQVGLRSYEQYF.

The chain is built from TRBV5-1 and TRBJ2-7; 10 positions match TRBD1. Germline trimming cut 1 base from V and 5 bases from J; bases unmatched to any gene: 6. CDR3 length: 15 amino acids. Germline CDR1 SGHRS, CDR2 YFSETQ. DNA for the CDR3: TGCGCCAGCAGCTTGTATGGGACAGGGGAAGACGAGCAGTACTTC. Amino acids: CASSLYGTGEDEQYF.

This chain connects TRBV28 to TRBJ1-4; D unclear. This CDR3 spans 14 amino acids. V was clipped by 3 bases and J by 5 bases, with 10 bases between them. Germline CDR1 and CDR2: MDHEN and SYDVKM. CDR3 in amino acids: CASSFFAGNEKLFF. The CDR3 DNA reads TGTGCCAGCAGTTTCTTCGCAGGCAATGAAAAACTGTTTTTT.

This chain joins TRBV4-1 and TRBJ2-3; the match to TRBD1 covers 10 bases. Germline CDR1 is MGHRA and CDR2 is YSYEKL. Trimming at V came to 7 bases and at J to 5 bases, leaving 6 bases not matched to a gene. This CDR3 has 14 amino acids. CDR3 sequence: CASKDRGNEDTQYF. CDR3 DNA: TGCGCCAGCAAGGACAGGGGGAATGAAGATACGCAGTATTTT.

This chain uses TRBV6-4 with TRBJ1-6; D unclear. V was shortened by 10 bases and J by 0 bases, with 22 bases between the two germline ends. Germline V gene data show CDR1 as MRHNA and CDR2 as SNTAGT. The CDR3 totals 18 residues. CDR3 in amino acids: CAIRQELSLSSYNSPLHF. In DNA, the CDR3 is TGTGCCATTCGTCAGGAACTCTCACTGAGCTCCTATAATTCACCCCTCCACTTT.

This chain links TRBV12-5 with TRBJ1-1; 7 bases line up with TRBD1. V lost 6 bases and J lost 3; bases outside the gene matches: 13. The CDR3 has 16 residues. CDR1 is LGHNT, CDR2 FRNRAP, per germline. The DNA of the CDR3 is TGTGCTAGTGGCCGACTCCTGAAAGGGACAGACACTGAAGCTTTCTTT. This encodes CASGRLLKGTDTEAFF. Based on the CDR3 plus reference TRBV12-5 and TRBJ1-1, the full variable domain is DARVTQTPRHKVTEMGQEVTMRCQPILGHNTVFWYRQTMMQGLELLAYFRNRAPLDDSGMPKDRFSAEMPDATLATLKIQPSEPRDSAVYFCASGRLLKGTDTEAFFGQGTRLTVV.

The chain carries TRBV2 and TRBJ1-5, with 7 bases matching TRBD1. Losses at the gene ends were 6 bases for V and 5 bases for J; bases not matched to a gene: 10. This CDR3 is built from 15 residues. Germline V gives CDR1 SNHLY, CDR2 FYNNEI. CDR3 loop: CASRASGGADQPQHF. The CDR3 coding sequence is TGTGCCAGCAGAGCCTCAGGGGGAGCGGATCAGCCCCAGCATTTT.

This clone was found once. CDR3 in amino acids: CASSVERGGTDTQYF. The CDR3 DNA reads as TGTGCCAGCAGCGTAGAGCGGGGGGGTACAGATACGCAGTATTTT. This rearrangement joins TRBV9 to TRBJ2-3; 10 nucleotides align to TRBD2. The CDR3 totals 15 residues. Trimming at V came to 0 bases and at J to 3 bases, leaving 1 base not matched to a gene. Germline V gives CDR1 SGDLS, CDR2 YYNGEE.

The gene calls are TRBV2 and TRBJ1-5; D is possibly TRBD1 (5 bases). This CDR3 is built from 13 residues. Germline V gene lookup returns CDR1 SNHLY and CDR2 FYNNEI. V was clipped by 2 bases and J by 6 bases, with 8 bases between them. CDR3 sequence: CASSEQGFQPQHF. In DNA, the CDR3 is TGTGCCAGCAGTGAACAGGGCTTTCAGCCCCAGCATTTT.

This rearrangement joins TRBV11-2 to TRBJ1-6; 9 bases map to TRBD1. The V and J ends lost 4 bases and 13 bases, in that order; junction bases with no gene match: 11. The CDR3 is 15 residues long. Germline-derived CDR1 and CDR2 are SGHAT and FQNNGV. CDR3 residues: CASSSSGTGPAPLHF. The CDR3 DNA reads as TGTGCCAGCAGCTCCTCCGGGACAGGGCCGGCTCCCCTCCACTTT.

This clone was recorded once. This CDR3 reads CASSPMGAQNSPLHF. CDR3 sequence (DNA): TGTGCCAGCTCACCAATGGGGGCGCAGAATTCACCCCTCCACTTT. The chain recombines TRBV18 with TRBJ1-6; D possibly corresponds to TRBD1 (6 bases). In germline, CDR1 is KGHSH, CDR2 LQKENI. The CDR3 totals 15 residues. V was cut by 2 bases and J by 7 bases, with 12 bases left in between.

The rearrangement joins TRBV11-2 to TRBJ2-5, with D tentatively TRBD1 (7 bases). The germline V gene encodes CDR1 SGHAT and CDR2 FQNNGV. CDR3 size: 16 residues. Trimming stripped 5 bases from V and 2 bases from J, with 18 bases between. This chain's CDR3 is CASSLRGPRGQETQYF. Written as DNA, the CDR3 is TGTGCCAGCAGCCTCCGGGGGCCCAGGGGGCAAGAGACCCAGTACTTC.

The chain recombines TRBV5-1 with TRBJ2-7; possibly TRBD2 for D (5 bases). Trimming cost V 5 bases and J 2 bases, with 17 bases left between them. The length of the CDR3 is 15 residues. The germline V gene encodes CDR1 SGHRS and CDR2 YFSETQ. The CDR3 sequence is CASRTDSKGTYEQYF. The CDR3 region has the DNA TGCGCCAGCAGGACGGACTCAAAGGGCACCTACGAGCAGTACTTC.

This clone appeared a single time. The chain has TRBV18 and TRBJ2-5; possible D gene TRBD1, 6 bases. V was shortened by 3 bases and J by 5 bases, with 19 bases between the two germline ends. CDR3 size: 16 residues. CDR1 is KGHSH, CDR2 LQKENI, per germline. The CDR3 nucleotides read TGTGCCAGCTCACCCGTACCGGGACACCTCGGGGAGACCCAGTACTTC. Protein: CASSPVPGHLGETQYF.